This TCR beta chain emerged from a study of blood T cell repertoires in COVID-19. Background on the study: PBMCs, B-cell-depleted T cells, or T cells were the source of the cDNA or gDNA that made up the material.

In germline, CDR1 is SGDLS, CDR2 YYNGEE. The CDR3 consists of 16 residues. Profiled with immunoSEQ multiplex PCR; TCRdb holds only in-frame clones, not every one. The table has some 190,000 clones, roughly 90% seen once. Comment on this clone: The junction and the germline gene differ at one end; a read error may be behind it.

This receptor was identified in a man aged 18 to 30 with active or convalescent COVID-19. Input material: peripheral blood. The rearrangement joins TRBV9 to TRBJ2-3, with 12 bases matching TRBD2. The CDR3 is CARSVGASGGGDTQYF. As DNA, the CDR3 is TGTGCCCGCAGCGTAGGGGCTAGCGGGGGGGGAGATACGCAGTATTTT.